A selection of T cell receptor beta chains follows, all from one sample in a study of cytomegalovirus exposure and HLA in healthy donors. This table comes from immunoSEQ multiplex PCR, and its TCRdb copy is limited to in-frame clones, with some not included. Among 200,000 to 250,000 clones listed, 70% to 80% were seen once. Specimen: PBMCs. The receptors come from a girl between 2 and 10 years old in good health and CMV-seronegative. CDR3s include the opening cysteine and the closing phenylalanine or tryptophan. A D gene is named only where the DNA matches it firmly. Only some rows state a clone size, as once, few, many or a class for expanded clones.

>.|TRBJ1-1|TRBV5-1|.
TGCGCCAGCAGCCCCCAATGGACAGAGAACACTGAAGCTTTCTTT
CASSPQWTENTEAFF
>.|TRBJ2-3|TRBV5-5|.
TGTGCCACCCTACCAGGCGGGGGCCGTGGTACGCAGTATTTT
CATLPGGGRGTQYF
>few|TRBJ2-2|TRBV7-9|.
TGTGCCAGCAGCTCCGGACACTTCACCGGGGAGCTGTTTTTT
CASSSGHFTGELFF
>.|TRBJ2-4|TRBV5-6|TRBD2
TGTGCCAGCAGCTTGTTTACGGGAGGGGTGAACATTCAGTACTTC
CASSLFTGGVNIQYF
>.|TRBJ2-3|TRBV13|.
TGTGCCAGCAGCTTAAGGCTAGTAGACACAGATACGCAGTATTTT
CASSLRLVDTDTQYF
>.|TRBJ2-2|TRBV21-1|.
TGTGCCAGCAGCAAAGAAAAAAGCGGGGGTTCGGGGGAGCTGTTTTTT
CASSKEKSGGSGELFF
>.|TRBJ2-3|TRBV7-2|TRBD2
TGTGCCAGCAGCTCACCTAGCGGGGGGTTTCGAGATACGCAGTATTTT
CASSSPSGGFRDTQYF
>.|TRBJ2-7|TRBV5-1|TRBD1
TGCGCCAGCAGCTTCACCGGGACAGAGGGTCGGGAGCAGTACTTC
CASSFTGTEGREQYF
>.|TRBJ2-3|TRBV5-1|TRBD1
TGCGCCAGCAGGTCCGGGACAGTAAAAACAGATACGCAGTATTTT
CASRSGTVKTDTQYF
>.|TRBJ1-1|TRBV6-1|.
TGTGCCAGCAGTGTAAACAGATATGAAGCTTTCTTT
CASSVNRYEAFF
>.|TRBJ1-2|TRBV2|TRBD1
TGTGCCAGCAGGGGACAGGGGACTAACTATGGCTACACCTTC
CASRGQGTNYGYTF
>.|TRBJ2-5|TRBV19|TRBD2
TGTGCCAGTAGTAGGGTTAGCGGGAGGGTAGGGGAGACCCAGTACTTC
CASSRVSGRVGETQYF
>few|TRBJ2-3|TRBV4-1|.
TGCGCCAGCAGCCCCCGACTAGTAAGCACAGATACGCAGTATTTT
CASSPRLVSTDTQYF
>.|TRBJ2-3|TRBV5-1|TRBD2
TGCGCCAGCAGCCCTATCGGGGGGGGGCAGGATACGCAGTATTTT
CASSPIGGGQDTQYF
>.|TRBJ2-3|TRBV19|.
TGTGCCAGTAGTATGGTTGGGGCTAGCGTAACAGATACGCAGTATTTT
CASSMVGASVTDTQYF
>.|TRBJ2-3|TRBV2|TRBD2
TGTGCCAGCAGTCTGCAACTAGCGGTGACCACAGATACGCAGTATTTT
CASSLQLAVTTDTQYF
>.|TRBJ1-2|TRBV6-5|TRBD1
TGTGCCAGCAGCCGGGACAGGGGGCTGTATGGCTACACCTTC
CASSRDRGLYGYTF
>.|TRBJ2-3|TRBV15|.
TGTGCCACCAGCAACAGTCATACGCAGTATTTT
CATSNSHTQYF
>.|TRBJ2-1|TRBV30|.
TGTGCCTGGAGTCTCTCGAGCTCCTACAATGAGCAGTTCTTC
CAWSLSSSYNEQFF
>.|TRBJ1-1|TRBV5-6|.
TGTGCCAGCAGCTTGGGACACGTGAACACTGAAGCTTTCTTT
CASSLGHVNTEAFF
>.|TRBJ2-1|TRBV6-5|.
TGTGCCAGCAGTCTCACAGAATCCTTACACAATGAGCAGTTCTTC
CASSLTESLHNEQFF
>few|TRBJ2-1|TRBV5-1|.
TGCGCCAGCAGCGGGCGGGGAAATGAGCAGTTCTTC
CASSGRGNEQFF
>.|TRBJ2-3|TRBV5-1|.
TGCGCCAGCAGCTTTACGCGGATCACAGATACGCAGTATTTT
CASSFTRITDTQYF
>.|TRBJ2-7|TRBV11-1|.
TGTGCCAGCAGCTTTAACAGCTACGAGCAGTACTTC
CASSFNSYEQYF
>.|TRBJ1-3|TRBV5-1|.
TGCGCCAGCAGCTTGGGTCCGAGCTCTGGAAACACCATATATTTT
CASSLGPSSGNTIYF
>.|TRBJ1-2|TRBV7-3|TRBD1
TGTGCCAGCGGGACAGGGGATAGTGGCTACACCTTC
CASGTGDSGYTF